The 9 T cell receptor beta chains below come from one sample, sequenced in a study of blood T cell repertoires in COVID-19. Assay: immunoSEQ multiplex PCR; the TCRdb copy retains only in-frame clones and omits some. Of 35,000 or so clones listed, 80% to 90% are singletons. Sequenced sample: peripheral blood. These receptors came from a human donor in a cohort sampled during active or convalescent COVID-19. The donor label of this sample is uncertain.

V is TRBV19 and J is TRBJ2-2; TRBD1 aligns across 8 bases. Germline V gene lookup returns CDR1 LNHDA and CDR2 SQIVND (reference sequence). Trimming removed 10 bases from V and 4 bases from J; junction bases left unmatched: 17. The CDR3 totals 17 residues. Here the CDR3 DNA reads TGTGCCACCCATTTGCTCGGGCTTGACAGGGGCACCGGGGAGCTGTTTTTT. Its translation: CATHLLGLDRGTGELFF.

The CDR3 loop reads CASSVGGGVYTEAFF. The CDR3 nucleotides are TGTGCCAGCAGCGTAGGAGGAGGGGTGTACACTGAAGCTTTCTTT. The chain uses TRBV9 and TRBJ1-1, with D maybe TRBD1 (5 bases). This CDR3 is 15 amino acids long. CDR1 is SGDLS, CDR2 YYNGEE, per germline. Trimming pared 0 bases from V and 3 bases from J, leaving 12 bases between.

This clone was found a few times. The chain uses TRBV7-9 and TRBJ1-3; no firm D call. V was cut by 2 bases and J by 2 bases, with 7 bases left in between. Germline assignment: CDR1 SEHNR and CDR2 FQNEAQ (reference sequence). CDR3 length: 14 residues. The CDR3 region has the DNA TGTGCCAGCAGCTTATTACTAACTGGAAACACCATATATTTT. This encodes CASSLLLTGNTIYF.

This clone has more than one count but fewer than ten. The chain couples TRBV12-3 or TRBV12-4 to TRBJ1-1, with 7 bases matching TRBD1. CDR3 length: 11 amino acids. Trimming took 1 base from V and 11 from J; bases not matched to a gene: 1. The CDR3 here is CASSLGRGAFF. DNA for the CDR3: TGTGCCAGCAGTTTAGGCAGGGGGGCTTTCTTT.

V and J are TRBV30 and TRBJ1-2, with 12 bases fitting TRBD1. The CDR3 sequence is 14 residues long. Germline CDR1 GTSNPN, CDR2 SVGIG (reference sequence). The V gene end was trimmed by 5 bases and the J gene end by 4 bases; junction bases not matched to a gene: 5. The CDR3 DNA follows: TGTGCCTGGGGGACAGGGGGCGGTCCCTATGGCTACACCTTC. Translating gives CAWGTGGGPYGYTF.

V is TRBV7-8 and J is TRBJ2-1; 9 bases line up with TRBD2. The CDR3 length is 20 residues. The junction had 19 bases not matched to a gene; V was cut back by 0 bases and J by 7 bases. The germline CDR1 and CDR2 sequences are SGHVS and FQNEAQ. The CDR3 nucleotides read TGTGCCAGCAGCTTAGCGTTCGGGACTAGCCCAATCGGATCTGGTAATGAGCAGTTCTTC. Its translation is CASSLAFGTSPIGSGNEQFF.

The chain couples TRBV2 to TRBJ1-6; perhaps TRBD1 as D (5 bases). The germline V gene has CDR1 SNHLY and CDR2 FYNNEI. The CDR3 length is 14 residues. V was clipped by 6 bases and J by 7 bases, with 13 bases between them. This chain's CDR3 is CASRGTGLNSPLHF. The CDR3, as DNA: TGTGCCAGCAGGGGGACTGGATTGAATTCACCCCTCCACTTT. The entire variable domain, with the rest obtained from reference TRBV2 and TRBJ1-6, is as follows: EPEVTQTPSHQVTQMGQEVILRCVPISNHLYFYWYRQILGQKVEFLVSFYNNEISEKSEIFDDQFSVERPDGSNFTLKIRSTKLEDSAMYFCASRGTGLNSPLHFGNGTRLTVT.

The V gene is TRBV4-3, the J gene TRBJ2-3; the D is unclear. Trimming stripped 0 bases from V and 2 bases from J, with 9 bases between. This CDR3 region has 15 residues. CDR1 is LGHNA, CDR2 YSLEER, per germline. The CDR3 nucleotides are TGCGCCAGCAGCCAAGAAAAGCGAGTCACAGATACGCAGTATTTT. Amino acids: CASSQEKRVTDTQYF.

The CDR3 sequence: CASSPRTGANYGYTF. Written as DNA, the CDR3 is TGCGCCAGCAGCCCCCGGACAGGGGCCAACTATGGCTACACCTTC. The chain uses TRBV4-3 and TRBJ1-2; 9 nucleotides agree with TRBD1. Per germline, CDR1 LGHNA and CDR2 YSLEER. This CDR3 comprises 15 residues. The V and J ends lost 4 bases and 2 bases, in that order; junction bases with no gene match: 5.